This T cell receptor (beta chain) was sequenced during a study of response to subunit inactivated influenza vaccine. Study-wide points: Every seasonal influenza vaccination brings in few new T cells, the authors suggested.

V gave up 3 bases and J gave up 13 bases, with 13 bases separating them. The CDR3 consists of 12 residues. Germline V CDR1 and CDR2: LNHNV, YYDKDF (reference sequence). TCRdb re-called the RT-PCR reads through MiXCR, storing one row per CDR3 protein. The data contain 630,000 or so distinct CDR3 sequences, approximately 14% of them singletons. This clonotype was observed a few times. Its antigen remains unidentified. Sample: PBMCs from blood, taken roughly 12 days after vaccination. This receptor was identified in a man in his fifties who received an inactivated influenza vaccine. The rearrangement uses TRBV15 and TRBJ2-4, with D tentatively TRBD1 or TRBD2 (5 bases each). CDR3 protein: CATSSLTGRQYF. CDR3 bases: TGTGCCACCAGCAGCCTTACGGGACGGCAGTACTTC.